This T cell receptor beta chain was identified during a study of identical twins. Carrying unique molecular identifiers, the cDNA also gained a universal primer site through template switching. Each CDR3 protein gets one entry after TCRdb re-called the 5' RACE reads with MiXCR. The data contain some 1,600,000 distinct CDR3 sequences, about 32% of them singletons. The trim removed 8 bases at V and 1 base at J, leaving 5 bases unmatched. Germline CDR1 MGHDK, CDR2 SYGVNS. This CDR3 spans 14 amino acids. A remark on this clonotype: Antigen unknown.

Study conclusions and caveats: There is a chance that invariant MAIT and iNKT cells partially muddied zero-insertion analyses. Insertions were fewer in abundant cord blood beta clonotypes, whereas memory repertoires showed none of this pattern.

The rearrangement joins TRBV25-1 to TRBJ2-7, with 10 bases matching TRBD2. The TCR sequence derives from a newborn girl in good health. Specimen: cord blood. CDR3 protein: CASRPSGGSYEQYF. The CDR3 coding sequence is TGTGCCAGCCGCCCTAGCGGGGGATCCTACGAGCAGTACTTC.